One sample yielded the 16 T cell receptor beta chains listed below, sequenced in a study of T cell responses to AZD1222 COVID-19 vaccine. Assay: immunoSEQ multiplex PCR; the TCRdb copy retains only in-frame clones and omits some. The table includes over 120,000 clones, under 95% detected once. The sample in question was peripheral blood, obtained on day 0 of AZD1222 vaccination. The source of these receptors is an adult in good health.

CDR3 DNA: TGTGCCAGCAGCTATACTAGCGGGGGAACATATGAGCAGTTCTTC. The encoded protein is CASSYTSGGTYEQFF. The rearrangement uses TRBV6-5 and TRBJ2-1; 11 bases map to TRBD2. The germline gives CDR1 MNHEY, CDR2 SVGAGI. With V trimmed by 6 bases and J by 8 bases, 9 bases remained unmatched. The CDR3 runs 15 residues.

CDR3 sequence reads: CASSQAGGGEKLFF. CDR3 nucleotides: TGTGCCAGCAGCCAAGCCGGGGGTGGAGAAAAACTGTTTTTT. The chain employs TRBV3-1 (or the pseudogene TRBV3-2) and TRBJ1-4; perhaps TRBD1 as D (5 bases). CDR3 length: 14 amino acids. Looked up from germline, CDR1 is LGHDT and CDR2 is YNNKEL (reference sequence). Trimming took off 1 base at V and 8 bases at J, with 11 bases between the two ends.

The chain joins TRBV7-2 to TRBJ2-5, with D possibly matching TRBD2 (6 bases). CDR3 length: 15 amino acids. Germline CDR1 reads SGHTA; CDR2 reads FQGNSA. Trimming cost V 0 bases and J 3 bases, with 11 bases left between them. As DNA, the CDR3 is TGTGCCAGCAGCTTAGCGCTAGGCGGGGAAGAGACCCAGTACTTC. Encoded protein: CASSLALGGEETQYF.

This rearrangement joins TRBV5-1 to TRBJ2-2; tentatively, D is TRBD2 (6 bases). Germline V gene sequence: CDR1 SGHRS, CDR2 YFSETQ. The CDR3 contains 16 residues. V gave up 1 base and J gave up 2 bases, with 12 bases separating them. In DNA, the CDR3 is TGCGCCAGCAGCTTGTTGGGACTTCTAAACACCGGGGAGCTGTTTTTT. It specifies CASSLLGLLNTGELFF.

J is TRBJ1-6 and V is TRBV11-1; D ambiguous. Trimming took 3 bases from V and 5 from J, leaving 14 bases between them. Germline assignment: CDR1 SGHAT and CDR2 FQDESV (reference sequence). This CDR3 is 16 amino acids long. The CDR3 loop is CASSFVPRSDNSPLHF. The CDR3 nucleotides are TGTGCCAGCAGCTTCGTTCCCCGGTCTGATAATTCACCCCTCCACTTT.

The V call is TRBV18, the J call TRBJ1-2; the match to TRBD1 covers 8 bases. The CDR3 length is 14 residues. Germline assignment: CDR1 KGHSH and CDR2 LQKENI. V was clipped by 4 bases and J by 6 bases; unmatched bases: 7. The CDR3 sequence: CASSLAQGADGYTF. CDR3 coding DNA: TGTGCCAGCTCACTCGCGCAGGGGGCTGATGGCTACACCTTC.

J is TRBJ2-1 and V is TRBV7-6, with D possibly matching TRBD1 (6 bases). Germline CDR1 reads SGHVS; CDR2 reads FNYEAQ. This CDR3 is built from 16 residues. V was trimmed by 5 bases and J by 0 bases, leaving 14 bases between them. The CDR3 protein is CASSGGQLGSYNEQFF. In DNA, the CDR3 is TGTGCCAGCAGCGGAGGACAGTTGGGCTCCTACAATGAGCAGTTCTTC.

V and J are TRBV7-9 and TRBJ1-1, with D hard to call. V lost 1 base and J lost 5, with 11 bases in between. The CDR3 is 14 amino acids. CDR1 and CDR2 (germline): SEHNR, FQNEAQ (reference sequence). The CDR3, as DNA: TGTGCCAGCAGCTTAGACCCCCCGGGGACTGAAGCTTTCTTT. This gives the protein CASSLDPPGTEAFF.

V is TRBV4-1 and J is TRBJ1-6, with TRBD1 matching 10 bases. CDR1 and CDR2 (germline): MGHRA, YSYEKL. The CDR3 has 15 amino acids. J was trimmed by 8 bases and V by 6 bases; bases with no gene match: 7. The CDR3 DNA is TGCGCCAGCAGGCCGGGACAGGGGTTTGATTCACCCCTCCACTTT. Its translation: CASRPGQGFDSPLHF.

The chain has TRBV5-1 and TRBJ2-5, with no clear D. V lost 4 bases, J lost 4 bases, and 14 bases lay in between. The CDR3 loop spans 14 amino acids. CDR1 and CDR2 (germline): SGHRS, YFSETQ. DNA of the CDR3: TGCGCCAGCAGCCCCGGAGTCCGCGGAGAGACCCAGTACTTC. Translation gives CASSPGVRGETQYF.

This chain links TRBV29-1 with TRBJ2-2; the match to TRBD1 covers 7 bases. Germline trimming cut 4 bases from V and 5 bases from J; bases unmatched to any gene: 13. The CDR3 is made up of 16 amino acids. CDR1 and CDR2 (germline): SQVTM, ANQGSEA. CDR3 protein: CSVGFPTGRETGELFF. The CDR3 DNA is TGCAGCGTTGGCTTCCCGACAGGGCGAGAGACCGGGGAGCTGTTTTTT.

This chain uses TRBV6-5 with TRBJ1-3; D is possibly TRBD1 (6 bases). CDR1 is MNHEY and CDR2 is SVGAGI in the germline V gene. With 2 bases removed from V and 8 bases from J, the gap between germline ends came to 10 bases. The CDR3 sequence is 13 residues long. The CDR3, as DNA: TGTGCCAGCAGTTACCAGGCAGGGGACACCATATATTTT. Translated, it gives CASSYQAGDTIYF.

The rearrangement joins TRBV5-1 to TRBJ2-7; the D gene is possibly TRBD2 (6 bases). Trimming took off 0 bases at V and 4 bases at J, with 11 bases between the two ends. The length of the CDR3 is 14 residues. CDR1 is SGHRS and CDR2 is YFSETQ in the germline V gene. In DNA, the CDR3 is TGCGCCAGCAGCTTGGGGGGCGCGGGATACGAGCAGTACTTC. It codes for CASSLGGAGYEQYF.

The rearrangement links TRBV4-3 to TRBJ1-3; the D is unclear. The CDR3 has 16 residues. V lost 0 bases and J lost 1, with 10 bases in between. The germline gives CDR1 LGHNA, CDR2 YSLEER. CDR3 amino acids: CASSQDVSGSGNTIYF. As DNA, the CDR3 is TGCGCCAGCAGCCAAGACGTCAGCGGTTCTGGAAACACCATATATTTT.

The chain recombines TRBV20-1 with TRBJ1-2, with D maybe TRBD1 (5 bases). Looked up from germline, CDR1 is DFQATT and CDR2 is SNEGSKA (reference sequence). V lost 3 bases and J 2 bases, leaving 16 bases between the germline ends. The CDR3 consists of 15 residues. The DNA of the CDR3 is TGCAGTGCTAGTGGAATGGGGGGTGGGAACTATGGCTACACCTTC. Translated, it gives CSASGMGGGNYGYTF.

This chain connects TRBV4-3 to TRBJ1-1; perhaps TRBD1 as D (5 bases). The CDR3 runs 15 residues. The V end was cut by 0 bases, the J end by 6 bases, with 14 bases between. Germline CDR1 is LGHNA and CDR2 is YSLEER. CDR3 amino acids: CASSQDPLEGSEAFF. The CDR3 region has the DNA TGCGCCAGCAGCCAAGACCCTTTGGAGGGGTCTGAAGCTTTCTTT.